The rows below give T cell receptor beta chains drawn from one sample of a study of blood T cell repertoires in COVID-19. Sequenced by immunoSEQ multiplex PCR; TCRdb stores in-frame clones only, minus some. The data hold some 64,000 clones, with roughly 78% observed a single time. Input material: peripheral blood. The receptors shown here come from a man aged 60 to 75 with COVID-19, enrolled during active disease. The CDR3 runs from the conserved cysteine through the conserved F or W. D genes are given only for firm matches. Rows give clone size only sometimes, using once, few, many, or a class for an expanded clone.

j_call clone_size d_call v_call cdr3_nt cdr3_aa
TRBJ1-2 . . TRBV2 TGTGCCAGCAGTGCCGGAGGCGGAGGAGATGGCTACACCTTC CASSAGGGGDGYTF
TRBJ2-2 . . TRBV9 TGTGCCAGCAGCGTAGAGCTAGCGACAGGGGAGCTGTTTTTT CASSVELATGELFF
TRBJ2-7 few TRBD2 TRBV5-1 TGCGCCAGCAGCTTGCGAAACACGGGACTAGTAAGGGACGAGCAGTACTTC CASSLRNTGLVRDEQYF
TRBJ1-5 few . TRBV7-9 TGTGCCAGCAGCTTAGGTAAAAATCAGCCCCAGCATTTT CASSLGKNQPQHF
TRBJ2-1 . TRBD1 TRBV7-9 TGTGCCAGCAGCTTGGGGACAGGCTACAATGAGCAGTTCTTC CASSLGTGYNEQFF
TRBJ1-4 . TRBD1 TRBV3-1/TRBV3-2 TGTGCCAGCAGCCAACGGACAGGGAACGAAAAACTGTTTTTT CASSQRTGNEKLFF
TRBJ2-3 . . TRBV5-1 TGCGCCAGCAGCTTGGCGGGAACTAGCACAGATACGCAGTATTTT CASSLAGTSTDTQYF
TRBJ1-3 . . TRBV5-5 TGTGCCAGCAGCTTGGCGGGGGGAAACACCATATATTTT CASSLAGGNTIYF
TRBJ1-1 . . TRBV29-1 TGCAGCGTTGAGTACAGCATGAACACTGAAGCTTTCTTT CSVEYSMNTEAFF
TRBJ1-6 . . TRBV13 TGTGCCAGCAACAGAGGGAGGACGGCCTATAATTCACCCCTCCACTTT CASNRGRTAYNSPLHF
TRBJ2-3 . TRBD2 TRBV9 TGTGCCAGCAGCTTCCTGGGAGGGGATACGCAGTATTTT CASSFLGGDTQYF
TRBJ2-5 . TRBD2 TRBV4-1 TGCGCCAGCAGCCAAGACAAACTAGCGAGGGGAGGGACCCAGTACTTC CASSQDKLARGGTQYF
TRBJ2-6 . TRBD2 TRBV4-2 TGTGCCAGCAGCCGATCGAGCGGGGGCCCGAGCTCTGGGGCCAACGTCCTGACTTTC CASSRSSGGPSSGANVLTF
TRBJ2-5 . TRBD2 TRBV5-1 TGCGCCAGCCGAGGGGAGGGGCCTATGTACTTC CASRGEGPMYF
TRBJ2-7 . . TRBV6-5 TGTGCCAGCCCTGGAGACTTATTCCCCTACGAGCAGTACTTC CASPGDLFPYEQYF
TRBJ2-3 . . TRBV7-9 TGTGCCAGCAGCTTAAGTTCGAGGGGCACAGATACGCAGTATTTT CASSLSSRGTDTQYF
TRBJ2-1 . . TRBV28 TGTGCCAGCAGTTCCCCGGCAGGGGGGTCCTACAATGAGCAGTTCTTC CASSSPAGGSYNEQFF
TRBJ2-5 once TRBD2 TRBV11-2 TGTGCCAGCAGCTTAGAGGGGGGAGCTAGCGGCCAAGAGACCCAGTACTTC CASSLEGGASGQETQYF
TRBJ2-5 . TRBD1 TRBV12-5 TGTGCTAGTGGTGTCCGACAGGGGTTGGCGACCCAGTACTTC CASGVRQGLATQYF
TRBJ1-4 . . TRBV18 TGTGCCAGCTCACCATCGGGTGTAGGTGCTACTAATGAAAAACTGTTTTTT CASSPSGVGATNEKLFF
TRBJ1-3 once . TRBV9 TGTGCCAGCAGCGTAGCCGGGTCCTCTGGAAACACCATATATTTT CASSVAGSSGNTIYF
TRBJ2-7 . TRBD1 TRBV29-1 TGCAGCGTTTCCATTGACAGGGCTCTGAGGGAGCAGTACTTC CSVSIDRALREQYF
TRBJ1-4 . . TRBV15 TGTGCCACCAGCAGGAGTGCAACTAATGAAAAACTGTTTTTT CATSRSATNEKLFF
TRBJ1-1 few TRBD1 TRBV10-3 TGTGCCATCAGTGGGGGACAGGGCCCGAACACTGAAGCTTTCTTT CAISGGQGPNTEAFF
TRBJ2-1 . TRBD2 TRBV9 TGTGCCAGCAGCGTCCACCCGAGCGGGGGGGTCTACAATGAGCAGTTCTTC CASSVHPSGGVYNEQFF
TRBJ2-5 . . TRBV2 TGTGCCAGCAGTGAAGCATGGCGGGAGACCCAGTACTTC CASSEAWRETQYF
TRBJ2-1 . TRBD1 TRBV5-5 TGTGCCAGCAGCTTGGCCCTAAGGACAGGGGGACTCAATGAGCAGTTCTTC CASSLALRTGGLNEQFF
TRBJ1-4 . . TRBV21-1 TGTGCCACCGGGACAGTTAATGAAAAACTGTTTTTT CATGTVNEKLFF
TRBJ2-5 once TRBD1 TRBV27 TGTGCCAGCAGAACGGAAGGGGGACAGTTAAGAGAGACCCAGTACTTC CASRTEGGQLRETQYF
TRBJ2-1 . TRBD1 TRBV28 TGTGCCAGCAGCGCCCCCAAGGGGGCGTTCTTC CASSAPKGAFF
TRBJ2-2 once . TRBV5-1 TGCGCCAGCAGCTTCCTACAGGGTACCGGGGAGCTGTTTTTT CASSFLQGTGELFF
TRBJ1-3 once . TRBV11-2 TGTGCCAGCAGCTTAGACAGGTTGAACGGAAACACCATATATTTT CASSLDRLNGNTIYF
TRBJ2-7 once TRBD2 TRBV6-5 TGTGCCAGCAGTTACACAAATAGCGGGGGGGTCTACGAGCAGTACTTC CASSYTNSGGVYEQYF
TRBJ2-1 few . TRBV7-3 TGTGCCAGCAGCTCGAGCTGGGGGGTAGGCAATGAGCAGTTCTTC CASSSSWGVGNEQFF
TRBJ1-1 few TRBD1 TRBV5-1 TGCGCCAGCAGCAAAGGACAGGGAGACACTGAAGCTTTCTTT CASSKGQGDTEAFF
TRBJ1-4 . TRBD1 TRBV7-6 TGTGCCAGCAGCTTAGCGCAGGGGGGAGGTGAAAAACTGTTTTTT CASSLAQGGGEKLFF
TRBJ1-2 . . TRBV5-4 TGTGCCAGCAGCCCCAAGGGGGAAGGGTATGGCTACACCTTC CASSPKGEGYGYTF
TRBJ1-2 . . TRBV7-9 TGTGCCAGCAGCTTCACAGATTATGGCTACACCTTC CASSFTDYGYTF
TRBJ2-3 once . TRBV4-1 TGCGCCAGCAGCCAGGCCACAGGGTTGGGCACAGATACGCAGTATTTT CASSQATGLGTDTQYF
TRBJ1-1 . TRBD1 TRBV3-1/TRBV3-2 TGTGCCAGCAGCCAAACAGGGGGAAACACTGAAGCTTTCTTT CASSQTGGNTEAFF
TRBJ2-5 . . TRBV7-3 TGTGCCAGCAGCTCGGCAGGGGTGGGGGAGACCCAGTACTTC CASSSAGVGETQYF
TRBJ1-1 . . TRBV20-1 TGCAGTGCTGGAGGGAGGACTGAAGCTTTCTTT CSAGGRTEAFF
TRBJ2-5 . . TRBV7-2 TGTGCCAGCAGCTCGAGGGCCGGCCAAGAGACCCAGTACTTC CASSSRAGQETQYF
TRBJ1-1 few TRBD1 TRBV5-1 TGCGCCAGCAGCTTGGAGGGACAGGGCAACACTGAAGCTTTCTTT CASSLEGQGNTEAFF
TRBJ1-6 few . TRBV4-2 TGTGCCAGCAGCCAAGTTCAGGGTTTAAATTCACCCCTCCACTTT CASSQVQGLNSPLHF